These 27 T cell receptor beta chains share one sample of origin, sequenced in a study of blood T cell repertoires in COVID-19. TCRdb's copy holds only in-frame clones and misses some; the assay was immunoSEQ multiplex PCR. Among almost 200,000 clones listed, approximately 87% were seen once. The sequenced sample was peripheral blood. These receptors all stem from a woman in her sixties or seventies with acute or convalescent COVID-19.

The chain carries TRBV25-1 and TRBJ2-3, with D maybe TRBD2 (6 bases). In germline, CDR1 is MGHDK, CDR2 SYGVNS. Trimming cost V 8 bases and J 1 base, with 10 bases left between them. This CDR3 has 13 residues. The CDR3 sequence: CASRDSGTDTQYF. The CDR3 DNA reads as TGTGCCAGCCGGGACTCCGGCACAGATACGCAGTATTTT.

The V and J genes are TRBV5-4 and TRBJ1-1; weak D call: TRBD1 (5 bases). V was trimmed by 5 bases and J by 2 bases, leaving 13 bases between them. This CDR3 contains 14 residues. Germline V lookup: CDR1 SGHNT, CDR2 YYREEE (reference sequence). CDR3 nucleotide sequence: TGTGCCAGCAGGGGCAGGGATGGAAACACTGAAGCTTTCTTT. Protein sequence: CASRGRDGNTEAFF. Full variable domain (remainder filled in from reference TRBV5-4 and TRBJ1-1): ETGVTQSPTHLIKTRGQQVTLRCSSQSGHNTVSWYQQALGQGPQFIFQYYREEENGRGNFPPRFSGLQFPNYSSELNVNALELDDSALYLCASRGRDGNTEAFFGQGTRLTVV.

V and J are TRBV6-5 and TRBJ2-5, with D perhaps TRBD1 (6 bases). V was clipped by 6 bases and J by 1 base, with 12 bases between them. Germline V gives CDR1 MNHEY, CDR2 SVGAGI. The CDR3 loop spans 14 amino acids. CDR3 protein: CASSYGQLQETQYF. CDR3 in DNA: TGTGCCAGCAGCTATGGACAGCTCCAAGAGACCCAGTACTTC.

This chain uses TRBV25-1 with TRBJ2-3; no reliable D call. Germline V gene data show CDR1 as MGHDK and CDR2 as SYGVNS. Deletions cut 4 bases from V and 7 bases from J, with 9 bases between. This CDR3 is 12 amino acids long. This CDR3 reads CASSGAIHTQYF. CDR3 coding DNA: TGTGCCAGCAGTGGGGCAATACATACGCAGTATTTT.

The chain joins TRBV24-1 to TRBJ2-5; the match to TRBD1 covers 8 bases. Germline assignment: CDR1 KGHDR and CDR2 SFDVKD. V lost 3 bases and J lost 5; bases outside the gene matches: 7. There are 15 residues in the CDR3. CDR3 residues: CATSDPQGAGETQYF. CDR3 in DNA: TGTGCCACCAGTGATCCGCAGGGGGCTGGGGAGACCCAGTACTTC.

The chain employs TRBV6-6 and TRBJ1-3; D may be TRBD1 (5 bases). The germline V gene has CDR1 MNHNY and CDR2 SVGAGI (reference sequence). This CDR3 has 13 residues. With 7 bases removed from V and 2 bases from J, the gap between germline ends came to 9 bases. The CDR3 bases are TGTGCCAGCACTGGGGCGCCTGGAAACACCATATATTTT. Protein sequence: CASTGAPGNTIYF.

The chain recombines TRBV14 with TRBJ2-1, with D uncertain. In germline, CDR1 is SGHDN, CDR2 FVKESK. This CDR3 region has 16 residues. Trimming shortened V by 1 base and J by 0 bases, and 10 bases separated the two germline ends. The CDR3 region is CASSQGSPSSYNEQFF. CDR3 coding DNA: TGTGCCAGCAGCCAAGGTAGCCCAAGCTCCTACAATGAGCAGTTCTTC.

This clone was seen a few times. This chain uses TRBV2 with TRBJ2-7; D ambiguous. Deletions cut 5 bases from V and 3 bases from J, with 5 bases between. This CDR3 is 11 amino acids long. Germline V gene sequence: CDR1 SNHLY, CDR2 FYNNEI. CDR3 in DNA: TGTGCCAGCAGTCAGAACTACGAGCAGTACTTC. It yields the protein CASSQNYEQYF.

The chain uses TRBV6-5 and TRBJ1-2; 10 positions agree with TRBD1. Germline values: CDR1 MNHEY, CDR2 SVGAGI. This CDR3 spans 14 amino acids. Unmatched junction bases numbered 1, after V lost 2 bases and J lost 4 bases. In DNA form, the CDR3 reads TGTGCCAGCAGTTACCGGGACAGGGGCTATGGCTACACCTTC. It specifies CASSYRDRGYGYTF.

The chain links TRBV4-2 to TRBJ1-6; TRBD1 is a possible D gene (5 bases). CDR3 length equals 17 residues. Germline values: CDR1 LGHNA, CDR2 YNFKEQ. The V end lost 0 bases, the J end lost 2 bases, and 11 bases lay between the germline ends. CDR3 residues: CASSQDAGIAYNSPLHF. Written as DNA, the CDR3 is TGTGCCAGCAGCCAAGATGCAGGGATCGCCTATAATTCACCCCTCCACTTT.

Note on this clone: Other DNA sequences of this sample code for an identical CDR3. This chain uses TRBV12-3 or TRBV12-4 with TRBJ2-1; no clear D gene. The CDR3 covers 11 residues. The V end was cut by 6 bases, the J end by 7 bases, with 7 bases between. The CDR3 loop is CASSRVNEQFF. Here the CDR3 DNA reads TGTGCCAGCAGCCGGGTTAATGAGCAGTTCTTC.

The chain employs TRBV10-2 and TRBJ2-1; 10 bases match TRBD2. Germline values: CDR1 WSHSY, CDR2 SAAADI. The CDR3 runs 17 residues. J gave up 6 bases and V 7 bases, and 15 bases lay outside the gene matches. CDR3 in DNA: TGCGCCAGCATCCTAGCGGGGGAGGGCCATTCGTCCAATGAGCAGTTCTTC. It encodes CASILAGEGHSSNEQFF.

The CDR3 sequence is CASSPLSGTGMNTEAFF. Written as DNA, the CDR3 is TGTGCCAGCTCACCACTTTCTGGGACAGGGATGAACACTGAAGCTTTCTTT. This chain joins TRBV18 and TRBJ1-1; 9 nucleotides line up with TRBD1. Germline loops: CDR1 KGHSH, CDR2 LQKENI. Trimming took 1 base from V and 0 from J; bases not matched to a gene: 6. The CDR3 consists of 17 residues.

V and J are TRBV6-1 and TRBJ2-7; D may be TRBD1 (6 bases). Germline V CDR1 and CDR2: MNHNS, SASEGT. V dropped 0 bases and J dropped 7 bases, with 13 bases sitting between them. This CDR3 has 14 residues. The CDR3 sequence is CASSEAWTVVEQYF. Here the CDR3 DNA reads TGTGCCAGCAGTGAAGCGTGGACAGTAGTGGAGCAGTACTTC.

This clone was seen a few times. This sequence joins TRBV6-6 and TRBJ1-2, with D possibly TRBD1 on 5 matching bases. V was shortened by 2 bases and J by 0 bases, with 13 bases between the two germline ends. Per the germline V gene, CDR1 is MNHNY and CDR2 is SVGAGI (reference sequence). The CDR3 sequence is 16 residues long. The CDR3 DNA is TGTGCCAGCAGTTACGACAGTTGGAGCGCTAACTATGGCTACACCTTC. Translating it yields CASSYDSWSANYGYTF.

This chain uses TRBV5-8 with TRBJ1-6, with 7 bases that match TRBD1. CDR1 is SGHTS and CDR2 is YDEGEE in the germline V gene. The V segment lost 4 bases and the J segment 8 bases; nucleotides outside the gene matches: 9. This CDR3 has 15 residues. CDR3 DNA sequence: TGTGCCAGCAGCCTGGAACAGGGGCGAGATTCACCCCTCCACTTT. Translating it yields CASSLEQGRDSPLHF. Combining the CDR3 with reference TRBV5-8 and TRBJ1-6 gives the whole variable domain EAGVTQSPTHLIKTRGQQATLRCSPISGHTSVYWYQQALGLGLQFLLWYDEGEERNRGNFPPRFSGRQFPNYSSELNVNALELEDSALYLCASSLEQGRDSPLHFGNGTRLTVT.

This clone was counted between two and nine times. This sequence joins TRBV9 and TRBJ2-6; the match to TRBD1 covers 7 bases. The CDR3 spans 16 residues. CDR1 SGDLS and CDR2 YYNGEE come from the germline V gene. V was pared by 1 base and J by 3 bases, with 4 bases of the junction left unmatched. CDR3 in amino acids: CASSVTGAGGANVLTF. The CDR3 nucleotides read TGTGCCAGCAGCGTAACAGGGGCGGGTGGGGCCAACGTCCTGACTTTC.

The chain employs TRBV7-9 and TRBJ2-1; 11 bases agree with TRBD2. Germline CDR1 reads SEHNR; CDR2 reads FQNEAQ (reference sequence). Trimming at V came to 3 bases and at J to 7 bases, leaving 5 bases not matched to a gene. The CDR3 length is 15 residues. CDR3 coding DNA: TGTGCCAGCAGCTTGGCTAGCGGGAGGCGTAATGAGCAGTTCTTC. Its protein is CASSLASGRRNEQFF.

This clone was seen a handful of times. The chain employs TRBV4-2 and TRBJ2-2; D call uncertain. Looked up from germline, CDR1 is LGHNA and CDR2 is YNFKEQ. The CDR3 consists of 15 residues. Trimming stripped 0 bases from V and 2 bases from J, with 7 bases between. The CDR3 DNA is TGTGCCAGCAGCCAAGATTTCGTAAACACCGGGGAGCTGTTTTTT. Its protein product is CASSQDFVNTGELFF.

The rearrangement joins TRBV19 to TRBJ1-5; 8 bases are a match to TRBD1. J gave up 1 base and V 4 bases, and 6 bases lay outside the gene matches. The germline V gene has CDR1 LNHDA and CDR2 SQIVND (reference sequence). The CDR3 runs to 16 residues. This chain's CDR3 is CASSRERTGSNQPQHF. The CDR3, as DNA: TGTGCCAGTAGTAGGGAGCGGACAGGGAGCAATCAGCCCCAGCATTTT.

The chain recombines TRBV6-5 with TRBJ1-2; D unresolved. The CDR3 consists of 15 residues. Germline values: CDR1 MNHEY, CDR2 SVGAGI. The V and J ends lost 4 bases and 8 bases respectively, with 20 bases between them. CDR3 sequence: CASSSSMPGFYGYTF. For the CDR3, the DNA is TGTGCCAGCAGTTCAAGCATGCCGGGGTTTTACGGCTACACCTTC.

This chain's CDR3 is CAISDPGISYEQYF. Here the CDR3 DNA reads TGTGCCATCAGTGATCCAGGGATTTCCTACGAGCAGTACTTC. The chain joins TRBV10-3 to TRBJ2-7; D possibly corresponds to TRBD1 (5 bases). CDR1 ENHRY and CDR2 SYGVKD come from the germline V gene. The CDR3 spans 14 residues. Trimming took 3 bases from V and 1 from J, leaving 10 bases between them.

V is TRBV27 and J is TRBJ2-2; TRBD2 agrees at 14 bases. The CDR3 extends over 17 amino acids. The trim removed 4 bases at V and 4 bases at J, leaving 5 bases unmatched. The germline V gene encodes CDR1 MNHEY and CDR2 SMNVEV (reference sequence). The CDR3 sequence is CASSSGLAGVTTGELFF. In DNA form, the CDR3 reads TGTGCCAGCAGTTCGGGACTAGCGGGAGTGACCACCGGGGAGCTGTTTTTT.

The genes are TRBV19 and TRBJ2-1, with TRBD1 identical over 9 bases. The CDR3 loop spans 14 amino acids. CDR1 is LNHDA, CDR2 SQIVND, per germline (reference sequence). Unmatched junction bases numbered 6, after V lost 10 bases and J lost 2 bases. CDR3 sequence reads: CATVRDRAYNEQFF. CDR3 DNA sequence: TGTGCCACCGTAAGGGACAGGGCCTACAATGAGCAGTTCTTC.

This clone was counted once. The chain joins TRBV15 to TRBJ2-2; 7 positions agree with TRBD1. Germline values: CDR1 LNHNV, CDR2 YYDKDF (reference sequence). The length of the CDR3 is 15 residues. V was pared by 8 bases and J by 0 bases, with 6 bases of the junction left unmatched. DNA for the CDR3: TGTGCCACCGGTCCGGACAGGACGAACACCGGGGAGCTGTTTTTT. This gives the protein CATGPDRTNTGELFF.

The chain couples TRBV19 to TRBJ1-5; maybe TRBD1 (6 bases). Trimming pared 3 bases from V and 3 bases from J, leaving 9 bases between. This CDR3 is 14 amino acids long. Germline CDR1 reads LNHDA; CDR2 reads SQIVND (reference sequence). The CDR3, as DNA: TGTGCCAGTAGTATTGGGGGCCTCAATCAGCCCCAGCATTTT. Its protein product is CASSIGGLNQPQHF.

This chain links TRBV12-5 with TRBJ2-7, with D perhaps matching TRBD1 (6 bases). Per germline, CDR1 LGHNT and CDR2 FRNRAP. Deletions cut 9 bases from V and 7 bases from J, with 19 bases between. The CDR3 is 13 amino acids. DNA for the CDR3: TGTGCTAGCTCTAACAACAGGGCTGGGGAGCAGTACTTC. Translated: CASSNNRAGEQYF.